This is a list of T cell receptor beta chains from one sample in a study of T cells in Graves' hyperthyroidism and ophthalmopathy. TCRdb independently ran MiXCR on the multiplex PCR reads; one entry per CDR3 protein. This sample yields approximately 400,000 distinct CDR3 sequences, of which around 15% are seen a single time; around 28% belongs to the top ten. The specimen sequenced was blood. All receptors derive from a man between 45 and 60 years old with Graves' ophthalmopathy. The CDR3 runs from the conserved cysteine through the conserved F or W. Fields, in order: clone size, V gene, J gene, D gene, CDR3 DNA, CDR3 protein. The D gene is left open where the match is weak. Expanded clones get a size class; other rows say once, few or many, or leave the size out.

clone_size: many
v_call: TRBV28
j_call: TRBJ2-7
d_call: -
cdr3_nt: TGTGCCAGCAGTAACCGCGGGGTCTCCTACGAGCAGTACTTC
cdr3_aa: CASSNRGVSYEQYF

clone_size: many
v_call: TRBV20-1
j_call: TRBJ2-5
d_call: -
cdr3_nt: TGCAGTGCTAGTTTGTTGGGTGCGTCCCAAGAGACCCAGTACTTC
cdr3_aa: CSASLLGASQETQYF

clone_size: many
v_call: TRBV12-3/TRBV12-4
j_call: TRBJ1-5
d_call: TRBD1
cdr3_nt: TGTGCCAGCAGTGTGACAGGGGGTTTCAATCAGCCCCAGCATTTT
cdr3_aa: CASSVTGGFNQPQHF

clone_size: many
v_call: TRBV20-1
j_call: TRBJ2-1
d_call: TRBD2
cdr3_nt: TGCAGTGCTCGTGCGGCGACTAGCGGGACGATAAGGTACAATGAGCAGTTCTTC
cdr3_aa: CSARAATSGTIRYNEQFF

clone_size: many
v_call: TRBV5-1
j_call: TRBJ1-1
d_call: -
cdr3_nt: TGCGCCAGCAGATCGGGGACGGGGACTGAAGCTTTCTTT
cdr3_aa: CASRSGTGTEAFF

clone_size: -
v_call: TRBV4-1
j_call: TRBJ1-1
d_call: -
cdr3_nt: TGCGCCAGCAGCCAAGATGGGGCCAGCGAAGCTTTCTTT
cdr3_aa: CASSQDGASEAFF

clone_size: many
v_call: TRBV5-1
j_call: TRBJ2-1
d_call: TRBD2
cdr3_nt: TGCGCCAGCAGCCCTCGGACTAGCGGGAGGGTGACGAGCTCCTACAATGAGCAGTTCTTC
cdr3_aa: CASSPRTSGRVTSSYNEQFF

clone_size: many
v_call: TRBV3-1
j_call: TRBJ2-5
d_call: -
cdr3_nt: TGTGCCAGCAGGTCATTGGAGACCCAGTACTTC
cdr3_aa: CASRSLETQYF

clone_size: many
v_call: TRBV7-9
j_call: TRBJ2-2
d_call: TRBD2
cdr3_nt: TGTGCCAGCACCCCACTAGCGGGAGTTGTTACGTGGAACACCGGGGAGCTGTTTTTT
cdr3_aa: CASTPLAGVVTWNTGELFF

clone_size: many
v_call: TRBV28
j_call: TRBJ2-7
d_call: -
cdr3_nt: TGTGCCAGCAGTTTGCAGACGACAACCTACGAGCAGTACTTC
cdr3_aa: CASSLQTTTYEQYF

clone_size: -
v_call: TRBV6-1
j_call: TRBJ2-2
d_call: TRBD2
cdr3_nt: TGTGCCAGCACTCTCCTAGCGGGACTGAACACCGGGGAGCTGTTTTTT
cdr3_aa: CASTLLAGLNTGELFF

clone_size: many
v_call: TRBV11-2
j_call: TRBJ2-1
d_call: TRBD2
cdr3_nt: TGTGCCAGCAGCTTAGTAGCGGGAGCCTACAATGAGCAGTTCTTC
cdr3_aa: CASSLVAGAYNEQFF

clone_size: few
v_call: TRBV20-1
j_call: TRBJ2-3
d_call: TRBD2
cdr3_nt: TGCAGTGCCCAAATTAGCGGGAGGGCCGGTAGCACAGATACGCAGTATTTT
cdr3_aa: CSAQISGRAGSTDTQYF

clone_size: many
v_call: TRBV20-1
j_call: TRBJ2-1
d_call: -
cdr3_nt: TGCAGTGCTAGAGATGGGGGGGCGGGAGACACCAATGAGCAGTTCTTC
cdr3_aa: CSARDGGAGDTNEQFF

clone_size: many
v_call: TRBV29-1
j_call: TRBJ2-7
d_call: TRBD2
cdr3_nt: TGCAGCGTTGAAGGGGTTAGCGGGTACTCCTACGAGCAGTACTTC
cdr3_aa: CSVEGVSGYSYEQYF

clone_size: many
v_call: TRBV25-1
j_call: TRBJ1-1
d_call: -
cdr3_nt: TGTGCCAGCAGTGATGCGGCAGAAGCTTTCTTT
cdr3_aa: CASSDAAEAFF

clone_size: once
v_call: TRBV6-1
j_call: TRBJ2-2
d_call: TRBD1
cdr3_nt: TGTGCCTACCTAATCATCGGTGCACCCTCCCGGGACAGGGGTGATTCTGACACCGGGGAGCTGTTTTTT
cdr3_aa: CAYLIIGAPSRDRGDSDTGELFF

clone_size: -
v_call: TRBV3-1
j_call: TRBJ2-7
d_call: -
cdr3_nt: TGTGCCAGCAGCATTGGGTTCGGGTCCTACGAGCAGTACTTC
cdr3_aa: CASSIGFGSYEQYF

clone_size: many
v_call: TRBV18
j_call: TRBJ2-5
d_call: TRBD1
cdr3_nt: TGTGCCAGCTCACCTACAGGGGTGGGAGAGACCCAGTACTTC
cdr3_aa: CASSPTGVGETQYF

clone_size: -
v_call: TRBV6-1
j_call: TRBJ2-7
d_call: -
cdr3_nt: TGTGCCAGCAGCAACGGACAGAACTACGAGCAGTACTTC
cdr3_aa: CASSNGQNYEQYF

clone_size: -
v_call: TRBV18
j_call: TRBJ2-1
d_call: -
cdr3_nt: TGTGCCAGCTCACCGGCAGGGGGGCTTGGGCACAATGAGCAGTTCTTC
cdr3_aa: CASSPAGGLGHNEQFF

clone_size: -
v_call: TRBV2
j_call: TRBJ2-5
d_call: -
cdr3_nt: TGTGCCAGCCAGGGCTCGGAGACCCAGTACTTC
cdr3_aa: CASQGSETQYF

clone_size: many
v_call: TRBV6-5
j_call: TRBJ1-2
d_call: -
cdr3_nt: TGTGCCAGCAGTTACTCTACGATCCTAAAAGTCTATGGCTACACCTTC
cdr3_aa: CASSYSTILKVYGYTF

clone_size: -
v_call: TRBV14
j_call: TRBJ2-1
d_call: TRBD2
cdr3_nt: TGTGCCAGCACCAAAGGCCCCTCCGGACTAGCGGGAGGGTTTCGGCAGTTCTTC
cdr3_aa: CASTKGPSGLAGGFRQFF

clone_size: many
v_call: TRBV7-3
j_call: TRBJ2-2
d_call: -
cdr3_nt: TGTGCCAGCAGGGACGGGGGGCAGGCCGGGGAGCTGTTTTTT
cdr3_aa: CASRDGGQAGELFF

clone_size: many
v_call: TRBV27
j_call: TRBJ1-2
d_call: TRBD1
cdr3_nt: TGTGCCAGCAAAGGGACAGGGGGCGCAGCTGGCTACACCTTC
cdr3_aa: CASKGTGGAAGYTF

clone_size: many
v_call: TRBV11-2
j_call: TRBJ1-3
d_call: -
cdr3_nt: TGTGCCAGCAGCTTCGAATCTGGAAACACCATATATTTT
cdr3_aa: CASSFESGNTIYF

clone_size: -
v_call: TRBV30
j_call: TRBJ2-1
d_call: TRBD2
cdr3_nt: TGTGCCTGGAGACCAGAGGCTAGCGGAAGGTACAATGAGCAGTTCTTC
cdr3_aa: CAWRPEASGRYNEQFF

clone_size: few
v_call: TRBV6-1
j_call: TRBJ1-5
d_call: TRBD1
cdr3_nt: TGTGCCAGCAGCGATCCGGGACAGGGAGCATCGGAGCCCCAGCATTTT
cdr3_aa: CASSDPGQGASEPQHF

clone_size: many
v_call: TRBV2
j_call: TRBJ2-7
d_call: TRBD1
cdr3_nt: TGTGCCAGCAGTCGGGACAGGGGGCTGGGCTCCTACGAGCAGTACTTC
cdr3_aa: CASSRDRGLGSYEQYF

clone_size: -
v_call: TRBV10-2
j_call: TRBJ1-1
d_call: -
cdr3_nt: TGCGCCAGCAGTTCGGCGCAGGGAGGGACTGAAGCTTTCTTT
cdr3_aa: CASSSAQGGTEAFF

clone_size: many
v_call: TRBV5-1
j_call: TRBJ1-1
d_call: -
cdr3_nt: TGCGCCAGCAGACAGGGTGAACACACTGAAGCTTTCTTT
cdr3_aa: CASRQGEHTEAFF

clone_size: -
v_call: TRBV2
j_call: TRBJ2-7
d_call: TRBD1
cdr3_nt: TGTGCCAGCAGTGCGGACAGGGGAACGTATGAGCAGTACTTC
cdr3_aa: CASSADRGTYEQYF

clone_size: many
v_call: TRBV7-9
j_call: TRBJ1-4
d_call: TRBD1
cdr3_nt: TGTGCCAGCAGCTTATCCCGCCAGGGGGCATGGGAAAAACTGTTTTTT
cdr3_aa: CASSLSRQGAWEKLFF

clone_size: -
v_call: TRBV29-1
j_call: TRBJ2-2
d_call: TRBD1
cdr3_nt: TGCAGCGTTATCTATTCGCACAGGGGCTCCACCGGGGAGCTGTTTTTT
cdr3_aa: CSVIYSHRGSTGELFF

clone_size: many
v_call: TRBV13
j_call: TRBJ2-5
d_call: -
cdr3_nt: TGTGCCAGCAGCGCAGAGGTATCAGGCGGTCGAGAGACCCAGTACTTC
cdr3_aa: CASSAEVSGGRETQYF

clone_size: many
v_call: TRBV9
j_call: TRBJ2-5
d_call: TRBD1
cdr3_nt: TGTGCCAGCAGCTTAGGGACAGTTCCACAAGAGACCCAGTACTTC
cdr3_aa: CASSLGTVPQETQYF

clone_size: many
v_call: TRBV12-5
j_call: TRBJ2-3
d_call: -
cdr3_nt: TGTGCTAGTGGTCCCTCCGGGACACCTAGCACAGATACGCAGTATTTT
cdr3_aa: CASGPSGTPSTDTQYF